These T cell receptor beta chains were read from a single sample in a study of cytomegalovirus exposure and HLA in healthy donors. Profiled with immunoSEQ multiplex PCR; TCRdb holds only in-frame clones, not every one. Its listing shows 130,000 to 150,000 clones. Material: PBMCs. These receptors were collected from a male donor in good health and CMV-seronegative. Each CDR3 is given with its conserved first and last residue. D genes are given only for firm matches.

J gene	V gene	D gene	CDR3 protein	CDR3 DNA
TRBJ2-3	TRBV12-2	NA	CASRSLSRSSTDTQYF	TGTGCAAGTCGCTCTCTTTCGAGGAGTAGCACAGATACGCAGTATTTT
TRBJ2-2	TRBV5-1	NA	CASSFGGGTGELFF	TGCGCCAGCAGCTTTGGGGGAGGAACCGGGGAGCTGTTTTTT
TRBJ2-7	TRBV28	TRBD2	CASSLGLAGQYF	TGTGCCAGCAGTTTAGGACTAGCGGGGCAGTACTTC
TRBJ2-4	TRBV7-2	TRBD2	CASSLVWGGTKNIQYF	TGTGCCAGCAGCTTAGTTTGGGGGGGTACCAAAAACATTCAGTACTTC
TRBJ1-2	TRBV30	TRBD1	CAWAPGTAIYGYTF	TGTGCCTGGGCCCCTGGGACAGCTATATATGGCTACACCTTC
TRBJ2-2	TRBV5-1	NA	CASSLVGPNTGELFF	TGCGCCAGCAGCTTGGTTGGCCCGAACACCGGGGAGCTGTTTTTT
TRBJ1-3	TRBV9	NA	CASSVGRGDSGNTIYF	TGTGCCAGCAGCGTAGGTAGGGGCGATTCTGGAAACACCATATATTTT
TRBJ2-2	TRBV4-3	TRBD1	CASAQGAGNAGELFF	TGCGCCAGCGCCCAGGGGGCAGGTAATGCCGGGGAGCTGTTTTTT
TRBJ1-2	TRBV4-1	NA	CASSQGRTLNYGYTF	TGCGCCAGCAGCCAAGGGCGGACTCTTAACTATGGCTACACCTTC
TRBJ1-2	TRBV19	TRBD1	CASGTPDRALSNYGYTF	TGTGCCAGTGGCACACCGGACAGGGCTTTGTCTAACTATGGCTACACCTTC
TRBJ1-2	TRBV18	TRBD1	CASSPPNRGRYGYTF	TGTGCCAGCTCACCACCGAACAGGGGGAGGTATGGCTACACCTTC
TRBJ2-3	TRBV5-1	NA	CASSNGRTGTTEHADTQYF	TGCGCCAGCAGTAATGGCCGGACGGGGACAACCGAGCACGCAGATACGCAGTATTTT
TRBJ1-2	TRBV14	NA	CASSQDIGAYGYTF	TGTGCCAGCAGCCAAGATATAGGGGCCTATGGCTACACCTTC
TRBJ1-6	TRBV4-2	NA	CASRRQADNSPLHF	TGTGCCAGCCGGCGACAGGCGGATAATTCACCCCTCCACTTT
TRBJ2-7	TRBV7-6	NA	CASSLREAYEQYF	TGTGCCAGCAGCTTGAGGGAAGCCTACGAGCAGTACTTC
TRBJ1-5	TRBV18	NA	CASSLGKGAGQPQHF	TGTGCCAGCTCACTGGGGAAAGGGGCCGGGCAGCCCCAGCATTTT
TRBJ1-2	TRBV6-1	TRBD1	CASSALQGDGSTF	TGTGCCAGCAGTGCCCTTCAGGGGGATGGTTCCACCTTC
TRBJ1-6	TRBV4-1	TRBD1	CASSQEGTGVSPLHF	TGCGCCAGCAGCCAAGAAGGGACAGGGGTTTCACCCCTCCACTTT
TRBJ1-6	TRBV9	NA	CASSLQGFYNSPLHF	TGTGCCAGCAGCCTACAGGGCTTTTATAATTCACCCCTCCACTTT
TRBJ1-5	TRBV10-1	NA	CASPMGGFNQPQHF	TGCGCCAGCCCCATGGGGGGTTTTAACCAGCCCCAGCATTTT
TRBJ2-7	TRBV5-1	TRBD2	CASSLGPSGSSEQYF	TGCGCCAGCAGCTTGGGGCCTAGCGGGAGTTCCGAGCAGTACTTC
TRBJ1-5	TRBV4-2	NA	CASSQGGNQPQHF	TGTGCCAGCAGCCAAGGAGGAAATCAGCCCCAGCATTTT
TRBJ2-5	TRBV6-5	TRBD2	CASSPGLAGEETQYF	TGTGCCAGCAGCCCAGGACTAGCGGGAGAAGAGACCCAGTACTTC
TRBJ2-7	TRBV5-1	TRBD1	CASSVGQGASYEQYF	TGCGCCAGCAGCGTGGGACAGGGGGCTTCCTACGAGCAGTACTTC
TRBJ2-7	TRBV4-1	NA	CASSQDMGRLEQYF	TGCGCCAGCAGCCAAGATATGGGCAGGCTCGAGCAGTACTTC
TRBJ1-5	TRBV19	TRBD1	CASRPGTGILGGNQPQHF	TGTGCCAGTCGTCCCGGGACAGGGATTCTTGGGGGCAATCAGCCCCAGCATTTT
TRBJ2-7	TRBV27	TRBD1	CASSQGTGGSYEQYF	TGTGCCAGCAGTCAGGGGACAGGGGGCTCCTACGAGCAGTACTTC
TRBJ1-6	TRBV6-1	NA	CASRETGSSYNSPLHF	TGTGCCAGCAGAGAAACAGGGAGCTCCTATAATTCACCCCTCCACTTT
TRBJ2-7	TRBV9	NA	CASAPGNYEQYF	TGTGCCAGCGCCCCCGGGAACTACGAGCAGTACTTC
TRBJ1-2	TRBV5-1	TRBD1	CASSPGTGLSYTF	TGCGCCAGCAGCCCCGGGACAGGACTGTCGTACACCTTC
TRBJ1-2	TRBV10-3	TRBD1	CAISPRRDREEGYTF	TGTGCCATCAGCCCACGCCGCGACAGGGAGGAGGGCTACACCTTC